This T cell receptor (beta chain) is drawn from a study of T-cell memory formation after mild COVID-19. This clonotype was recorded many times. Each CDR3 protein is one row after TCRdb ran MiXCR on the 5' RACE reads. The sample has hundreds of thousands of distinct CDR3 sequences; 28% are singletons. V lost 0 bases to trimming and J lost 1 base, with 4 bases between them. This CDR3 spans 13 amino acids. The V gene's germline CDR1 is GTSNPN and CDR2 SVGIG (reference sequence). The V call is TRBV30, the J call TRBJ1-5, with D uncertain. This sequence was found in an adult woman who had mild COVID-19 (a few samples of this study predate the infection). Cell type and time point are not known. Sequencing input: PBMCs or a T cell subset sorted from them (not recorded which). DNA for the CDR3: TGTGCCTGGAGTGTAGACAGCAATCAGCCCCAGCATTTT. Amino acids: CAWSVDSNQPQHF.